These T cell receptor beta chains were read from a single sample in a study of graft-versus-host responses after intestinal transplantation. Assay used: immunoSEQ multiplex PCR; TCRdb lists only in-frame clones, some missing. Of over 120,000 clones listed, around 90% are singletons. These receptors have no identified antigens. The input for sequencing was unstimulated CD4+ T cells sorted from spleen or lymph node cells, taken before intestinal transplant. These receptors originate from a human donor who received an intestinal transplant. CDR3s include the opening cysteine and the closing phenylalanine or tryptophan. D genes are given only for firm matches. Size values are once, few and many counts, or a class for expanded clones, and some rows have none.

-,TRBJ1-1,-,TRBV5-4,TGTGCCGGCAGCTTGGGAGGGGCCACTGAAGCTTTCTTT,CAGSLGGATEAFF
-,TRBJ1-5,-,TRBV19,TGTGCCAGTAGTATCGCAGGGGTAAGCCAGCCCCAGCATTTT,CASSIAGVSQPQHF
-,TRBJ2-3,-,TRBV20-1,TGCAGTGCTAGCCCCCTAGATACGCAGTATTTT,CSASPLDTQYF
-,TRBJ2-5,TRBD2,TRBV2,TGTGCCAGCAGTGAACTACTAGCGGGAGTCCAAGAGACCCAGTACTTC,CASSELLAGVQETQYF
once,TRBJ1-2,-,TRBV7-2,TGTGCCAGCAGCTCGTCTTCAGAGGCGCGGATCTACACCTTC,CASSSSSEARIYTF
-,TRBJ2-7,TRBD1,TRBV27,TGTGCCAGCGGGGGACAGGGGCCGCCTGACGAGCAGTACTTC,CASGGQGPPDEQYF
-,TRBJ1-1,-,TRBV7-2,TGTGCCAGCATCCGAGGGGACACTGAAGCTTTCTTT,CASIRGDTEAFF
-,TRBJ1-1,-,TRBV5-1,TGCGCCAGCAGCGGAATTGGGGTCCTCACTGAAGCTTTCTTT,CASSGIGVLTEAFF
once,TRBJ2-3,-,TRBV29-1,TGCAGCGCGAGCTCCCCGAGCACAGATACGCAGTATTTT,CSASSPSTDTQYF
-,TRBJ1-2,TRBD1,TRBV30,TGTGCCTGGAACAGGGGAAACTATGGCTACACCTTC,CAWNRGNYGYTF
-,TRBJ2-5,-,TRBV30,TGTGCCTGGAGTCCGACAGAGACCCAGTACTTC,CAWSPTETQYF
-,TRBJ2-7,TRBD1,TRBV28,TGTGCCAGCAGAACCGGGACAGGGAGCTTCTACGAGCAGTACTTC,CASRTGTGSFYEQYF
once,TRBJ1-5,-,TRBV7-6,TGTGCCAGCAGCTTAGCAGGGGTCGGTCAGCCCCAGCATTTT,CASSLAGVGQPQHF
-,TRBJ2-7,TRBD1,TRBV19,TGTGCCAGTAGTATCCGACAGGGGTCGTTCTCCTACGAGCAGTACTTC,CASSIRQGSFSYEQYF
-,TRBJ2-3,-,TRBV6-1,TGTGCCAGCACTCCGTTAAGCACAGATACGCAGTATTTT,CASTPLSTDTQYF
once,TRBJ1-2,TRBD1,TRBV4-1,TGCGCCAGCAGCCAAGATCGGTACAGGGGAGGAGGCTACACCTTC,CASSQDRYRGGGYTF
-,TRBJ1-5,-,TRBV19,TGTGCCAGTAGTATACTAAAGGTACAGGGCGGGAATCAGCCCCAGCATTTT,CASSILKVQGGNQPQHF
-,TRBJ2-5,TRBD2,TRBV7-6,TGTGCCAGCAGCTCCTCACTACCACGAAGCGGGGTGGGGACCCAGTACTTC,CASSSSLPRSGVGTQYF
-,TRBJ2-1,TRBD2,TRBV10-1,TGCGCCAGTAGCGGGAGGGTGGACAATGAGCAGTTCTTC,CASSGRVDNEQFF
-,TRBJ2-7,-,TRBV11-2,TGTGCCAGCAGCTCGGGACCGTTAAGGTACGAGCAGTACTTC,CASSSGPLRYEQYF
-,TRBJ2-7,-,TRBV6-5,TGTGCCAGCAGTTACTCGAAAGGGGCCGGCGGCGAGCAGTACTTC,CASSYSKGAGGEQYF
-,TRBJ1-1,-,TRBV5-6,TGTGCCAGCAGCTTATCCACTGAAGCTTTCTTT,CASSLSTEAFF
-,TRBJ1-1,TRBD1,TRBV4-1,TGCGCCAGCAGCCAGCCGATAGGACAGGCGAACACTGAAGCTTTCTTT,CASSQPIGQANTEAFF
-,TRBJ1-2,-,TRBV30,TGTGCCTCGGGTGTGGGGAACTATGGCTACACCTTC,CASGVGNYGYTF
few,TRBJ2-3,-,TRBV18,TGTGCCAGCTCAACTAGCACAGATACGCAGTATTTT,CASSTSTDTQYF
-,TRBJ1-2,-,TRBV29-1,TGCAGCGGGTCCTATGACGGGAACTATGGCTACACCTTC,CSGSYDGNYGYTF
-,TRBJ2-6,TRBD1,TRBV7-8,TGTGCCAGCAGCCCCCGCCCCGCCAGGGGGTGGGCTGGGGCCAACGTCCTGACTTTC,CASSPRPARGWAGANVLTF
-,TRBJ1-1,-,TRBV28,TGTGCCAGCAGTCCCCCGGCGGCTCTTATCTCTGAAGCTTTCTTT,CASSPPAALISEAFF
-,TRBJ2-5,-,TRBV19,TGTGCCAGTACCAAAGGGACAATACAAGAGACCCAGTACTTC,CASTKGTIQETQYF
-,TRBJ2-2,TRBD2,TRBV10-1,TGCGCCAGCAGTAGCGGGAGTTACGTAACCGGGGAGCTGTTTTTT,CASSSGSYVTGELFF
-,TRBJ1-1,-,TRBV5-1,TGCGCCAGCAGCACGGGGGGTTTGAACACTGAAGCTTTCTTT,CASSTGGLNTEAFF
-,TRBJ2-3,-,TRBV12-2,TGTGCAAGTCGCTTAGCGCAGGGACAGGTTCGCACAGATACGCAGTATTTT,CASRLAQGQVRTDTQYF
-,TRBJ2-3,TRBD2,TRBV2,TGTGCCAGCGGGCGGGAGTACTCAGATACGCAGTATTTT,CASGREYSDTQYF
-,TRBJ2-1,TRBD2,TRBV5-1,TGCGCCAGCAGCTTACTGGGAACTAGCGGGATAAACAATGAGCAGTTCTTC,CASSLLGTSGINNEQFF
-,TRBJ1-1,-,TRBV7-3,TGTGCCAGCAGCTCCCGGGACAAACGTAGCCGGGGGTACGCGGACACTGAAGCTTTCTTT,CASSSRDKRSRGYADTEAFF
-,TRBJ1-3,-,TRBV7-9,TGTGCCAGCAGTCGAATCTCTGGAAACACCATATATTTT,CASSRISGNTIYF
-,TRBJ2-1,TRBD2,TRBV4-1,TGCGCCAGCAGCCGTGCGGGAGGGCCCGGGTACAATGAGCAGTTCTTC,CASSRAGGPGYNEQFF
few,TRBJ1-1,-,TRBV7-9,TGTGCCAGCAGCTTACTAGACACTGAAGCTTTCTTT,CASSLLDTEAFF
-,TRBJ1-2,-,TRBV7-2,TGTGCCAGCAGCTTAGGACAGTTTAACTATGGCTACACCTTC,CASSLGQFNYGYTF
-,TRBJ2-7,-,TRBV18,TGTGCCAGCTCATCCCGTGCAGGACGCTACGAGCAGTACTTC,CASSSRAGRYEQYF
-,TRBJ2-1,TRBD1,TRBV6-5,TGTGCCAGCAGCACTCGGGACAGTAGTCGGGATGAGCAGTTCTTC,CASSTRDSSRDEQFF
-,TRBJ2-3,-,TRBV5-5,TGTGCCAGCAGCTTGCTCCAGGGGGGAGATACGCAGTATTTT,CASSLLQGGDTQYF